Shown below are 26 T cell receptor beta chains from a single sample sequenced in a study of somatic mutations in cytotoxic T cells in rheumatoid arthritis. Some clones are missing from TCRdb's copy, which holds only in-frame ones; the method was immunoSEQ multiplex PCR. The sample holds around 29,000 clones, about 81% seen once. The sequenced material came from CD8+ T cells sorted from blood. These receptor sequences come from an adult with rheumatoid arthritis.

The chain has TRBV9 and TRBJ2-1; D might be TRBD1 (5 bases). This CDR3 contains 13 residues. Looked up from germline, CDR1 is SGDLS and CDR2 is YYNGEE. Deletions cut 1 base from V and 6 bases from J, with 8 bases between. Here the CDR3 DNA reads TGTGCCAGCAGCGTACAGGGCGGCAATGAGCAGTTCTTC. Amino acids: CASSVQGGNEQFF.

This clone was seen more than once but under ten times. The chain is built from TRBV19 and TRBJ2-7, with 8 positions matching TRBD1. The V and J ends lost 5 bases and 4 bases, in that order; junction bases with no gene match: 4. Germline-derived CDR1 and CDR2 are LNHDA and SQIVND (reference sequence). This CDR3 contains 13 residues. CDR3 DNA: TGTGCCAGTAGTGTCGGACAGGGTTACGAGCAGTACTTC. Translation gives CASSVGQGYEQYF.

J is TRBJ1-1 and V is TRBV5-6, with D tentatively TRBD1 (5 bases). Germline CDR1 and CDR2: SGHDT and YYEEEE. This CDR3 region has 15 residues. The V gene lost 4 bases and the J gene lost 4 bases, with 17 bases spanning the gap. The CDR3 is CASSHGARLFTEAFF. The CDR3 bases are TGTGCCAGCAGCCACGGGGCGAGATTATTCACTGAAGCTTTCTTT. The entire variable domain, with the rest obtained from reference TRBV5-6 and TRBJ1-1, is as follows: DAGVTQSPTHLIKTRGQQVTLRCSPKSGHDTVSWYQQALGQGPQFIFQYYEEEERQRGNFPDRFSGHQFPNYSSELNVNALLLGDSALYLCASSHGARLFTEAFFGQGTRLTVV.

This clone was recorded once. CDR3 amino acids: CASSLAGGPNTEAFF. The CDR3 DNA reads TGCGCCAGCAGCTTGGCCGGAGGTCCGAACACTGAAGCTTTCTTT. The chain links TRBV5-1 to TRBJ1-1, with no clear D. The germline V and J ends were trimmed by 0 bases and 1 base, with 10 bases remaining between them. Germline V CDR1 and CDR2: SGHRS, YFSETQ. This CDR3 comprises 15 residues.

The chain joins TRBV7-7 to TRBJ1-5; 10 positions agree with TRBD1. J gave up 2 bases and V 6 bases, and 16 bases lay outside the gene matches. Germline V gene sequence: CDR1 SSHAT, CDR2 FNYEAQ (reference sequence). This CDR3 has 19 amino acids. CDR3 sequence: CASRGQGPENSIGNQPQHF. CDR3 nucleotide sequence: TGTGCCAGCAGGGGACAGGGGCCGGAAAACTCTATTGGCAATCAGCCCCAGCATTTT.

CDR3 DNA sequence: TGCGCCAGCAGCCAGACAGGGGATGATGGAAATGAAAAACTGTTTTTT. Translating it yields CASSQTGDDGNEKLFF. The chain joins TRBV4-3 to TRBJ1-4; 8 bases are a match to TRBD1. The germline gives CDR1 LGHNA, CDR2 YSLEER. Trimming removed 3 bases from V and 5 bases from J; junction bases left unmatched: 8. The CDR3 has 16 residues.

The rearrangement joins TRBV18 to TRBJ1-5; perhaps TRBD1 as D (6 bases). This CDR3 region has 13 residues. CDR1 and CDR2 from the germline V gene are KGHSH and LQKENI. V lost 4 bases and J lost 4, with 8 bases in between. CDR3 residues: CASSRGGNQPQHF. The CDR3 region has the DNA TGTGCCAGCTCACGAGGGGGGAATCAGCCCCAGCATTTT.

CDR3 nucleotides: TGTGCCAGCAGCCGAACAGGGGATCAAGAGACCCAGTACTTC. Residues: CASSRTGDQETQYF. This chain uses TRBV7-9 with TRBJ2-5, with 7 positions matching TRBD1. Germline CDR1 SEHNR, CDR2 FQNEAQ (reference sequence). V was pared by 5 bases and J by 2 bases, with 5 bases of the junction left unmatched. The CDR3 consists of 14 residues. The entire variable domain, with the rest obtained from reference TRBV7-9 and TRBJ2-5, is as follows: DTGVSQNPRHKITKRGQNVTFRCDPISEHNRLYWYRQTLGQGPEFLTYFQNEAQLEKSRLLSDRFSAERPKGSFSTLEIQRTEQGDSAMYLCASSRTGDQETQYFGPGTRLLVL.

The rearrangement joins TRBV5-1 to TRBJ2-7, with D perhaps given as TRBD1 or TRBD2 (5 bases each). CDR3 size: 13 residues. V was pared by 3 bases and J by 6 bases, with 13 bases between. Per the germline V gene, CDR1 is SGHRS and CDR2 is YFSETQ. Here the CDR3 reads CASSWGMGREQYF. The CDR3 nucleotides are TGCGCCAGCAGCTGGGGGATGGGCCGCGAGCAGTACTTC.

The chain uses TRBV29-1 and TRBJ1-2; TRBD1 might be the D (5 bases). V was pared by 6 bases and J by 7 bases, with 24 bases between. Germline V gene lookup returns CDR1 SQVTM and CDR2 ANQGSEA. The CDR3 sequence is 15 residues long. The CDR3 region is CSVAEGAGSPFGYTF. Written as DNA, the CDR3 is TGCAGCGTCGCCGAAGGGGCAGGAAGCCCTTTTGGCTACACCTTC.

The chain carries TRBV9 and TRBJ1-4; the match to TRBD1 covers 10 bases. The CDR3 is made up of 14 amino acids. V lost 0 bases to trimming and J lost 8 bases; unmatched junction nucleotides: 1. CDR1 is SGDLS and CDR2 is YYNGEE in the germline V gene. The chain's CDR3 is CASSVGDRGEKLFF. The CDR3, as DNA: TGTGCCAGCAGCGTAGGGGACAGGGGCGAAAAACTGTTTTTT.

This chain connects TRBV28 to TRBJ2-3, with D perhaps matching TRBD1 (5 bases). Looked up from germline, CDR1 is MDHEN and CDR2 is SYDVKM. V lost 6 bases, J lost 0 bases, and 19 bases lay in between. CDR3 length: 17 residues. The CDR3 loop reads CASRSGWGGSSTDTQYF. CDR3 nucleotide sequence: TGTGCCAGCAGGTCAGGGTGGGGCGGTTCTAGCACAGATACGCAGTATTTT. The full variable domain, in which reference TRBV28 and TRBJ2-3 provide the parts outside the CDR3, is DVKVTQSSRYLVKRTGEKVFLECVQDMDHENMFWYRQDPGLGLRLIYFSYDVKMKEKGDIPEGYSVSREKKERFSLILESASTNQTSMYLCASRSGWGGSSTDTQYFGPGTRLTVL.

This chain joins TRBV6-1 and TRBJ1-1; a possible D gene is TRBD1 (6 bases). Trimming pared 7 bases from V and 4 bases from J, leaving 13 bases between. Germline CDR1 reads MNHNS; CDR2 reads SASEGT. The CDR3 has 13 amino acids. The CDR3 is CASTPWGRTEAFF. DNA of the CDR3: TGTGCCAGCACCCCGTGGGGGCGCACTGAAGCTTTCTTT.

J is TRBJ2-5 and V is TRBV9; 8 nucleotides match TRBD2. Trimming removed 4 bases from V and 3 bases from J; junction bases left unmatched: 11. The CDR3 loop spans 16 amino acids. Looked up from germline, CDR1 is SGDLS and CDR2 is YYNGEE. CDR3 bases: TGTGCCAGCAGCTCCCCCGAGGGGACTAGAGAAGAGACCCAGTACTTC. This encodes CASSSPEGTREETQYF.

This clone was seen a single time. This chain connects TRBV5-1 to TRBJ1-1, with TRBD1 identical over 9 bases. CDR1 and CDR2 from the germline V gene are SGHRS and YFSETQ. CDR3 length: 15 amino acids. Trimming cost V 4 bases and J 8 bases; bases outside gene matches: 12. As DNA, the CDR3 is TGCGCCAGCAGCGGGGGGACAGGGTTTGGCCTCGAAGCTTTCTTT. Translated: CASSGGTGFGLEAFF.

In this sample, this clone turned up a few times. The chain couples TRBV6-6 to TRBJ2-7; 7 bases match TRBD1. The CDR3 sequence is 14 residues long. CDR1 and CDR2 (germline): MNHNY, SVGAGI (reference sequence). J lost 7 bases, V lost 0 bases, and 6 bases had no gene match. The CDR3 reads CASSYSNRGKEQYF. The CDR3 DNA follows: TGTGCCAGCAGTTACTCGAACAGGGGCAAAGAGCAGTACTTC.

J is TRBJ2-7 and V is TRBV2; 9 bases agree with TRBD1. V shed 6 bases, J shed 5 bases, and the junction held 14 bases outside the gene matches. This CDR3 is built from 16 residues. In germline, CDR1 is SNHLY, CDR2 FYNNEI. The CDR3 DNA sequence: TGTGCCAGCAGAACTCACCTACAGGGGGCGGGGGACGAGCAGTACTTC. It is translated as CASRTHLQGAGDEQYF.

V usage is TRBV21-1 and J usage is TRBJ2-5; TRBD2 is taken as the D call from the table, unchecked against the DNA. TRBV21-1 constitutes a pseudogene. The CDR3 has 18 residues. CDR3 sequence: CASRQGRWRGGVQETQYF. The CDR3 DNA follows: TGTGCCAGCAGACAAGGTCGTTGGAGGGGAGGGGTCCAAGAGACCCAGTACTTC.

This clone was seen once. The chain recombines TRBV2 with TRBJ1-1; D remains unclear. CDR3 length equals 14 residues. V was trimmed by 4 bases and J by 0 bases, leaving 9 bases between them. Looked up from germline, CDR1 is SNHLY and CDR2 is FYNNEI. Here the CDR3 DNA reads TGTGCCAGCAGTGTGGCAGGCCTGAACACTGAAGCTTTCTTT. It codes for CASSVAGLNTEAFF.

The genes are TRBV25-1 and TRBJ1-5, with D possibly matching TRBD1 (5 bases). CDR3 length equals 14 residues. Trimming shortened V by 3 bases and J by 0 bases, and 6 bases separated the two germline ends. Per germline, CDR1 MGHDK and CDR2 SYGVNS. The CDR3 protein is CASSETVSNQPQHF. The CDR3 region has the DNA TGTGCCAGCAGTGAGACAGTTAGCAATCAGCCCCAGCATTTT.

The V and J genes are TRBV5-1 and TRBJ1-5; D uncertain. The V gene lost 5 bases and the J gene lost 6 bases, with 15 bases spanning the gap. This CDR3 comprises 14 residues. CDR1 is SGHRS and CDR2 is YFSETQ in the germline V gene. The CDR3 DNA follows: TGCGCCAGCAGAAGACTCGTGGGCAGTCAGCCCCAGCATTTT. Encoded protein: CASRRLVGSQPQHF. Variable domain in full (rest from reference TRBV5-1 and TRBJ1-5): KAGVTQTPRYLIKTRGQQVTLSCSPISGHRSVSWYQQTPGQGLQFLFEYFSETQRNKGNFPGRFSGRQFSNSRSEMNVSTLELGDSALYLCASRRLVGSQPQHFGDGTRLSIL.

This sequence joins TRBV10-3 and TRBJ2-5; 7 bases are shared with TRBD2. The CDR3 has 14 amino acids. CDR1 ENHRY and CDR2 SYGVKD come from the germline V gene. J was trimmed by 2 bases and V by 3 bases; bases with no gene match: 3. The CDR3 coding sequence is TGTGCCATCAGTGACTGGGGGGGTCAAGAGACCCAGTACTTC. This sequence encodes CAISDWGGQETQYF.

This clone was seen a handful of times. The genes are TRBV4-1 and TRBJ2-1; 14 nucleotides align to TRBD2. CDR1 MGHRA and CDR2 YSYEKL come from the germline V gene. Germline trimming cut 4 bases from V and 4 bases from J; bases unmatched to any gene: 3. The CDR3 is 16 amino acids. The CDR3 loop reads CASSPRTSGRYNEQFF. CDR3 coding DNA: TGCGCCAGCAGCCCCAGGACTAGCGGGAGGTACAATGAGCAGTTCTTC.

A single count supports this clone. The chain has TRBV30 and TRBJ2-6, with D perhaps matching TRBD2 (5 bases). From germline, CDR1 is GTSNPN and CDR2 SVGIG (reference sequence). Trimming removed 8 bases from V and 2 bases from J, with 7 bases in between. The length of the CDR3 is 12 residues. In nucleotides, the CDR3 is TGTGCCGAGAGGGCTGGGGCCAACGTCCTGACTTTC. Translated: CAERAGANVLTF.

V usage is TRBV6-1 and J usage is TRBJ2-1, with TRBD2 matching over 10 bases. Trimming took 9 bases from V and 5 from J; bases not matched to a gene: 7. CDR3 length equals 14 residues. Germline-derived CDR1 and CDR2 are MNHNS and SASEGT. The CDR3 nucleotides are TGTGCCAGTCAGGGACTAGCGTACGACAATGAGCAGTTCTTC. This translates into CASQGLAYDNEQFF.

The J gene is TRBJ1-5, the V gene TRBV5-3, with 8 bases fitting TRBD1. TRBV5-3 is noted as an ORF with a role that remains uncertain. V shed 1 base, J shed 5 bases, and the junction held 14 bases outside the gene matches. This CDR3 spans 18 amino acids. The CDR3 loop reads CARSLPRDRQGRDQPQHF. CDR3 bases: TGTGCCAGAAGCTTGCCCCGCGACAGACAGGGGCGTGATCAGCCCCAGCATTTT.